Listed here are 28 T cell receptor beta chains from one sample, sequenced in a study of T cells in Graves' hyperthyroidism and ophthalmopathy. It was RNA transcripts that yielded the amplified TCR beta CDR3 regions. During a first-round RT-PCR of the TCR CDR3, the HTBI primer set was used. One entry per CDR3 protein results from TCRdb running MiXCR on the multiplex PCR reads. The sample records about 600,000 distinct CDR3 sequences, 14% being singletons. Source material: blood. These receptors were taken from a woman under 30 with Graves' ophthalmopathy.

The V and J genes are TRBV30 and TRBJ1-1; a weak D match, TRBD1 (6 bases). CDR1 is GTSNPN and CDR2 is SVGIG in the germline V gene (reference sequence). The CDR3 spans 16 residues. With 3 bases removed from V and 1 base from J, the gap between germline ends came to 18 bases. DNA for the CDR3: TGTGCCTGGAGAGAACCAGGGGTATCTCCGAACACTGAAGCTTTCTTT. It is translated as CAWREPGVSPNTEAFF. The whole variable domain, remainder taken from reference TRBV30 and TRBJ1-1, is SQTIHQWPATLVQPVGSPLSLECTVEGTSNPNLYWYRQAAGRGLQLLFYSVGIGQISSEVPQNLSASRPQDRQFILSSKKLLLSDSGFYLCAWREPGVSPNTEAFFGQGTRLTVV.

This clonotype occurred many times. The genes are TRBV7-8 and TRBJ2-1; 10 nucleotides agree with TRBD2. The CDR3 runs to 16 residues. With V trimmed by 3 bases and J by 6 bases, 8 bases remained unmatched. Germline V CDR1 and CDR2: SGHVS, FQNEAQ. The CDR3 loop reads CASSFLAGVSGNEQFF. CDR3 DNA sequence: TGTGCCAGCAGCTTCCTAGCGGGAGTGAGTGGCAATGAGCAGTTCTTC.

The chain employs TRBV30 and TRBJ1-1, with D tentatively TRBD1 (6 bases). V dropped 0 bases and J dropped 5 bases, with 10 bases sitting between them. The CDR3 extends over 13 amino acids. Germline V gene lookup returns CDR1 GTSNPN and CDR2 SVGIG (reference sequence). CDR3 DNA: TGTGCCTGGAGTGTCGGCAGGGGTACTGAAGCTTTCTTT. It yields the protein CAWSVGRGTEAFF.

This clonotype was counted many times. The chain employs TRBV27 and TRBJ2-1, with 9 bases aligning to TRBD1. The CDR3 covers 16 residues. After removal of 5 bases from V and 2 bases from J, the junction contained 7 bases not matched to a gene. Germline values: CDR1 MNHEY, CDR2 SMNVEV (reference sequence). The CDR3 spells CASSPRTGATYNEQFF. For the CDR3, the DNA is TGTGCCAGCAGTCCCAGGACAGGGGCGACCTACAATGAGCAGTTCTTC.

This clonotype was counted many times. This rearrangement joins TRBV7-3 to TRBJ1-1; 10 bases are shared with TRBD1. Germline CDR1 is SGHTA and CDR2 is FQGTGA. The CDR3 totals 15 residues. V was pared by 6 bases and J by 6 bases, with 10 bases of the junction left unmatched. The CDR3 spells CASSPATGGISEAFF. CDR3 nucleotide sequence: TGTGCCAGCAGTCCCGCGACAGGGGGCATTTCTGAAGCTTTCTTT. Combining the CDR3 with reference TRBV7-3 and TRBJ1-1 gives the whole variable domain GAGVSQTPSNKVTEKGKYVELRCDPISGHTALYWYRQSLGQGPEFLIYFQGTGAADDSGLPNDRFFAVRPEGSVSTLKIQRTERGDSAVYLCASSPATGGISEAFFGQGTRLTVV.

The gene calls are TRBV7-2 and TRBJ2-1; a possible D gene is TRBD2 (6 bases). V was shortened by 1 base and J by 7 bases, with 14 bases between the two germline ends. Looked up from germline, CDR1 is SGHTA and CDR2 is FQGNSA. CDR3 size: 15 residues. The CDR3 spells CASSLGGWSGNEQFF. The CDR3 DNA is TGTGCCAGCAGCTTAGGAGGGTGGAGCGGGAATGAGCAGTTCTTC.

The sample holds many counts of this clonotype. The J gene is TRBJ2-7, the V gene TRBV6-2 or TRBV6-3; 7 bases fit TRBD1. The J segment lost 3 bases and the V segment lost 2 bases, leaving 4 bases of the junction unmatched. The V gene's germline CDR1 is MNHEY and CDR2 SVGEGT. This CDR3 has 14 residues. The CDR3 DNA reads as TGTGCCAGCAGTTACATGGGACAGAACTACGAGCAGTACTTC. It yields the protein CASSYMGQNYEQYF.

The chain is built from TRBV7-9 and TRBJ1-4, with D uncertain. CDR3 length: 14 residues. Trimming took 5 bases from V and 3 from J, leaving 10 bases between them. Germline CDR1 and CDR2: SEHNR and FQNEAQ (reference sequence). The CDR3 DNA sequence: TGTGCCAGCAGCCCAGGCAGTTCTAATGAAAAACTGTTTTTT. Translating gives CASSPGSSNEKLFF.

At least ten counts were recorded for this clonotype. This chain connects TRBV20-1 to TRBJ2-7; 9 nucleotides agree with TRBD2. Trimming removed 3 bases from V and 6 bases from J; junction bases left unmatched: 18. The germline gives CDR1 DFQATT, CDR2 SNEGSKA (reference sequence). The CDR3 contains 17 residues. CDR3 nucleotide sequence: TGCAGTGCTAGGGACTTCAATAGCGGGGGAGGGTTCCGCGAGCAGTACTTC. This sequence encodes CSARDFNSGGGFREQYF.

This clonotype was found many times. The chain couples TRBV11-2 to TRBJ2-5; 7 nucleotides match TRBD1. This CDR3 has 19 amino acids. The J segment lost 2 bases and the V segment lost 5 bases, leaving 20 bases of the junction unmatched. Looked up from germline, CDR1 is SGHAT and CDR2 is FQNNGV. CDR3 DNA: TGTGCCAGCAGCGCCGTGGGACAGTGGGAGAGGGAGATACAAGAGACCCAGTACTTC. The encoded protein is CASSAVGQWEREIQETQYF.

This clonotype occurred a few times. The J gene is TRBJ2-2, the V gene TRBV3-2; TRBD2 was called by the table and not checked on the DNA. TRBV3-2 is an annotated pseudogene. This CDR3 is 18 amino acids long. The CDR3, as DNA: TGTGCCAGCAGCCCTTCTAAAATTCCGGGACGTAGAGCCGGGGAGCTGTTTTTT. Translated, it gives CASSPSKIPGRRAGELFF.

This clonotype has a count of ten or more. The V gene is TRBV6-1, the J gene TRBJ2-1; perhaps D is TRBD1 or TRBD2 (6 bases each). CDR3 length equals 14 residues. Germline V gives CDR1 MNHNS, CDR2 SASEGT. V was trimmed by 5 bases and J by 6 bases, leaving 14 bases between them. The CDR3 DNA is TGTGCCAGCAGTCCGCGAGGGGGGCTCAATGAGCAGTTCTTC. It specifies CASSPRGGLNEQFF.

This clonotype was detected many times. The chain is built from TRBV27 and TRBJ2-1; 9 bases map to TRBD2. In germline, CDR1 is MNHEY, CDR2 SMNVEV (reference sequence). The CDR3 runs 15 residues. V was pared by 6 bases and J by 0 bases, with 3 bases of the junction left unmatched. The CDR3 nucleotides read TGTGCCAGCAGAAGCGGGAGGAGCTCCTACAATGAGCAGTTCTTC. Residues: CASRSGRSSYNEQFF.

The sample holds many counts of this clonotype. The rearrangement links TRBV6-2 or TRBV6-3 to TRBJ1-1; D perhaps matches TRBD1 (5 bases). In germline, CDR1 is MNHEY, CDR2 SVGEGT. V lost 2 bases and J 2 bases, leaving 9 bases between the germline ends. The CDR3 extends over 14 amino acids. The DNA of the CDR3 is TGTGCCAGCAGTTACGCCGGGACTAACACTGAAGCTTTCTTT. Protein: CASSYAGTNTEAFF.

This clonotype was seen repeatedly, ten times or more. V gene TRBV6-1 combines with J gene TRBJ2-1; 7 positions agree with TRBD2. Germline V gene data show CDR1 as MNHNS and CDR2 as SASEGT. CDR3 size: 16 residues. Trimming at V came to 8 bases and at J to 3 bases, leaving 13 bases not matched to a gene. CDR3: CASASARGGSYNEQFF. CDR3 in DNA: TGTGCCAGCGCGTCCGCGCGGGGCGGGAGCTACAATGAGCAGTTCTTC.

The CDR3 sequence: CASSLVGMQAIEAFF. In DNA form, the CDR3 reads TGTGCCAGCAGCTTAGTAGGAATGCAGGCGATTGAAGCTTTCTTT. The chain recombines TRBV7-9 with TRBJ1-1; D is unclear. This CDR3 has 15 amino acids. Trimming pared 1 base from V and 7 bases from J, leaving 16 bases between. In germline, CDR1 is SEHNR, CDR2 FQNEAQ (reference sequence). The whole variable domain, remainder taken from reference TRBV7-9 and TRBJ1-1, is DTGVSQNPRHKITKRGQNVTFRCDPISEHNRLYWYRQTLGQGPEFLTYFQNEAQLEKSRLLSDRFSAERPKGSFSTLEIQRTEQGDSAMYLCASSLVGMQAIEAFFGQGTRLTVV.

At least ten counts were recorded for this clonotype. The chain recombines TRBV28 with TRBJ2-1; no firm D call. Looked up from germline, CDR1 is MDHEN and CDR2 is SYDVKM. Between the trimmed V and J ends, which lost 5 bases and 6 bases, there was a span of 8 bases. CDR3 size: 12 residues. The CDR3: CASSEALNEQFF. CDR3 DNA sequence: TGTGCCAGCAGTGAAGCCCTCAATGAGCAGTTCTTC.

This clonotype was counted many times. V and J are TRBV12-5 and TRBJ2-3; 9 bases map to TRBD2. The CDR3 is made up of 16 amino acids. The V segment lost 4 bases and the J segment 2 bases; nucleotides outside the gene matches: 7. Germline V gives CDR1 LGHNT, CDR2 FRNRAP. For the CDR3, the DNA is TGTGCTAGTGGTTCCTCGACTAGCGGAGTCACAGATACGCAGTATTTT. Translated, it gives CASGSSTSGVTDTQYF.

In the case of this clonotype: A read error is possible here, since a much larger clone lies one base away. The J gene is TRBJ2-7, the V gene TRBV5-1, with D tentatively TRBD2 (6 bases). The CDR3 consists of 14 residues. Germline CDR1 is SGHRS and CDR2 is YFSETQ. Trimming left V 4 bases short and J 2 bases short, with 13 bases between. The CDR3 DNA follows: TGCGCCAGCAGCGTTAACTGGGAGGCCTACGAGCAGTACTTC. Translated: CASSVNWEAYEQYF.

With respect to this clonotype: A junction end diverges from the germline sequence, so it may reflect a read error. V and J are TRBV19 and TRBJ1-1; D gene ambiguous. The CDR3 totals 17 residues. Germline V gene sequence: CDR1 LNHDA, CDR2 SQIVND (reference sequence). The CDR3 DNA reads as TGTGCCAGTAGTCCCCGCCTCTCTGGATTGGAGAACGCTGAAGCTTTCTTT. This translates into CASSPRLSGLENAEAFF.

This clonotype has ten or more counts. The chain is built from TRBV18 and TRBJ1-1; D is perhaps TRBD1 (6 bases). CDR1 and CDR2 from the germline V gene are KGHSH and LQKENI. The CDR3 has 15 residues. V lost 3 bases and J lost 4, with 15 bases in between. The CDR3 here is CASSPSRGPFTEAFF. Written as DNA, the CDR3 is TGTGCCAGCTCACCGTCGCGGGGGCCGTTCACTGAAGCTTTCTTT.

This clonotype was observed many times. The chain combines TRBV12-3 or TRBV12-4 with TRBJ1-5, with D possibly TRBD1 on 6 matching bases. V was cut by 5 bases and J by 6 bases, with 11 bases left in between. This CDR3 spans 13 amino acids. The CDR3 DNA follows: TGTGCCAGCAGTGGGGGGGCTCTTCAGCCCCAGCATTTT. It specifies CASSGGALQPQHF.

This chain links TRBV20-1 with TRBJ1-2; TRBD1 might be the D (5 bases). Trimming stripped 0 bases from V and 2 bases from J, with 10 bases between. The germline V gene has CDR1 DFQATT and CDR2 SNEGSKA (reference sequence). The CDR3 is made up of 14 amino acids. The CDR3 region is CSARDLQANYGYTF. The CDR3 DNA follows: TGCAGTGCTAGAGACCTACAGGCGAACTATGGCTACACCTTC.

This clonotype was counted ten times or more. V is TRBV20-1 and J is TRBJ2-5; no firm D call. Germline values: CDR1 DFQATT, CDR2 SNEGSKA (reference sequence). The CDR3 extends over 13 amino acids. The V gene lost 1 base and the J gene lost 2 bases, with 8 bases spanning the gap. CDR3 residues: CSARGDKQETQYF. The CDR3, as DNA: TGCAGTGCTAGAGGCGACAAACAAGAGACCCAGTACTTC.

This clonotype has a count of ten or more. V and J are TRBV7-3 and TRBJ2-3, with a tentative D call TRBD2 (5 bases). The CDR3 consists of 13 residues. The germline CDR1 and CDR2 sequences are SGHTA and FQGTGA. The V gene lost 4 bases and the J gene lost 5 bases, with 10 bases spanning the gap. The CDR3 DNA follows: TGTGCCAGCAGCTCCCGGACTGGAGATACGCAGTATTTT. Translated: CASSSRTGDTQYF.

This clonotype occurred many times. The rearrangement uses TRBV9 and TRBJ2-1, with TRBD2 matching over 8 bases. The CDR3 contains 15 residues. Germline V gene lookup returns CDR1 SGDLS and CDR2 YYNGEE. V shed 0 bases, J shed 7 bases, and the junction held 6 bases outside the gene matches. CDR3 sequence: CASSVAKREWNEQFF. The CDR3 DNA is TGTGCCAGCAGCGTAGCTAAGCGGGAGTGGAATGAGCAGTTCTTC.

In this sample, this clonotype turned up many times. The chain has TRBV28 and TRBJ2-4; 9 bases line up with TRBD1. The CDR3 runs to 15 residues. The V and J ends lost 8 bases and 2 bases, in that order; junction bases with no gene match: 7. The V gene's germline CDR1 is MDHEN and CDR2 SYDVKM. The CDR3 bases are TGTGCCAGCGAGACAGGGGGGTCGACCAAAAACATTCAGTACTTC. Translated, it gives CASETGGSTKNIQYF.

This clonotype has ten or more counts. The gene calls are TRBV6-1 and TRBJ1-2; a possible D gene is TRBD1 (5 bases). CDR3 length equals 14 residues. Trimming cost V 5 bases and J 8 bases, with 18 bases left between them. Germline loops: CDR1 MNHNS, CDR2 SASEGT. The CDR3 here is CASSSGPPLDGYTF. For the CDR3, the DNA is TGTGCCAGCAGTTCGGGACCGCCCTTGGACGGCTACACCTTC.